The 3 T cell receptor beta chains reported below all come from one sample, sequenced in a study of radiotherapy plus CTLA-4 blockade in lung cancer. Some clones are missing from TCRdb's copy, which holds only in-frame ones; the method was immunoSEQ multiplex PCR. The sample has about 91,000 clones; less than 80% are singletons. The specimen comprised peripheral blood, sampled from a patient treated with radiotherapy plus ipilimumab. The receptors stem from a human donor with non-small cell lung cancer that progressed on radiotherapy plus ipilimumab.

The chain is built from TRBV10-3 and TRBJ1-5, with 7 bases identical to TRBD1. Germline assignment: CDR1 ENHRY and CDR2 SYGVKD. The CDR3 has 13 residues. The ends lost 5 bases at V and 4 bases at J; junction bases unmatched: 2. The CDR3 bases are TGTGCCATCAGTCGGGACAGTAATCAGCCCCAGCATTTT. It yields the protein CAISRDSNQPQHF.

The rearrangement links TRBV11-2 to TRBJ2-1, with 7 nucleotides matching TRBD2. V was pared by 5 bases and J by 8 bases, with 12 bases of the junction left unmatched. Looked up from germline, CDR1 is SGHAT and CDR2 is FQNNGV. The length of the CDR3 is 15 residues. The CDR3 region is CASSPRRGSKDEQFF. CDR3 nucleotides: TGTGCCAGCAGCCCGAGGCGCGGGAGTAAGGATGAGCAGTTCTTC.

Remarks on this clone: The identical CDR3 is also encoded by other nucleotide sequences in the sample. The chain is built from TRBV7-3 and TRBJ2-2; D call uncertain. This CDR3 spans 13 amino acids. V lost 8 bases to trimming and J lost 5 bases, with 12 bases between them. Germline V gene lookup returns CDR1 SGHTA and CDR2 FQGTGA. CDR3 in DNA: TGTGCCAGCTCCCTCATTGGAACCGGGGAGCTGTTTTTT. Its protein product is CASSLIGTGELFF.